This T cell receptor beta chain appears in the sequencing data of a study of memory CD4+ T cells and cytomegalovirus serostatus. Overall study context: Healthy Belgian adult donors included under ten CMV-positive and about two dozen CMV-negative people. Study-wide findings and caveats: A US-trained random forest predicted CMV serostatus with median AUC roughly 0.9. Of about 150 reported CMV TCRbeta sequences, some 70 were found in memory CD4+ repertoires. Suggested: most of the CMV-linked TCR signature lies in CD4+ memory cells.

For this clone: Antigen unknown.

CDR1 is ENHRY and CDR2 is SYGVKD in the germline V gene. The V gene lost 2 bases and the J gene lost 8 bases, with 12 bases spanning the gap. The CDR3 totals 13 residues. The assay was immunoSEQ multiplex PCR, and TCRdb's table has in-frame clones only and misses some. The table records some 44,000 clones, approximately 80% of them present only once. The sort gate was single viable CD3+CD4+CD8-CD45RO+ cells for memory CD4+ T cells. The sample consisted of memory CD4+ T cells from blood. This clonotype originated in an adult in good health and CMV-seronegative. The V gene is TRBV10-3, the J gene TRBJ1-1, with D perhaps matching TRBD1 (5 bases). CDR3 sequence: CAISERGPDEAFF. The CDR3 bases are TGTGCCATCAGTGAGCGGGGACCCGACGAAGCTTTCTTT.